A single sample gave rise to the 30 T cell receptor beta chains below, sequenced in a study of identical twins. MiXCR was run by TCRdb on the 5' RACE reads, yielding one entry per CDR3 protein. The sample has 520,000 or so distinct CDR3 sequences, less than 25% seen once. The same specimen was also included in a second study, on T cells expressing NK-cell markers.

Sequencing was performed on CD4+ T cells sorted from blood. Receptor source: a woman aged 18-29 years in good health.

This clonotype was observed at least ten times. The J gene is TRBJ2-7, the V gene TRBV6-5; D gene uncertain. The CDR3 has 14 amino acids. V was shortened by 0 bases and J by 5 bases, with 11 bases between the two germline ends. Germline assignment: CDR1 MNHEY and CDR2 SVGAGI. The CDR3 coding sequence is TGTGCCAGCAGTTACTCAGGGTATGGCAACGAGCAGTACTTC. Amino acid sequence: CASSYSGYGNEQYF.

The V and J genes are TRBV12-3 or TRBV12-4 and TRBJ2-7, with a possible D match to TRBD2 (5 bases). CDR3 length: 12 residues. Deletions cut 6 bases from V and 5 bases from J, with 11 bases between. CDR3 in DNA: TGTGCCAGCAGACGGAGGACCGACGAGCAGTACTTC. Its translation: CASRRRTDEQYF.

Notes on this clonotype: One junction end disagrees with the germline gene, perhaps due to a read error. V and J are TRBV15 and TRBJ2-1; 7 positions match TRBD2. Looked up from germline, CDR1 is LNHNV and CDR2 is YYDKDF (reference sequence). CDR3 length: 15 residues. CDR3 DNA: TGTGCCACCAGCGGAGAGCCGGGACTACTAAATGAGCAGTTCTTC. Its protein product is CATSGEPGLLNEQFF.

The chain combines TRBV5-1 with TRBJ2-1; 7 positions agree with TRBD2. V lost 5 bases to trimming and J lost 4 bases; unmatched junction nucleotides: 12. The CDR3 totals 16 residues. Looked up from germline, CDR1 is SGHRS and CDR2 is YFSETQ. The CDR3, as DNA: TGCGCCAGCAGACCGCTCGCGGGGGAGAATTACAATGAGCAGTTCTTC. Encoded protein: CASRPLAGENYNEQFF.

As concerns this clonotype: Mismatch with germline at one junction end may stem from a read error. V is TRBV5-1 and J is TRBJ2-7; D could derive from TRBD1 or TRBD2 (5 bases each). Germline V gene lookup returns CDR1 SGHRS and CDR2 YFSETQ. The length of the CDR3 is 14 residues. CDR3: CASSLVGTSDEQYF. Here the CDR3 DNA reads TGCGCCAGCAGCTTGGTCGGGACCTCCGACGAGCAGTACTTC.

CDR3 nucleotide sequence: TGTGCCAGCAGTTTAGATGGCAGGGCTAACTATGGCTACACCTTC. As protein: CASSLDGRANYGYTF. This sequence joins TRBV12-3 or TRBV12-4 and TRBJ1-2; D might be TRBD1 (5 bases). This CDR3 is 15 amino acids long. V was clipped by 1 base and J by 0 bases, with 9 bases between them.

The table lists this clonotype with a few counts. The chain combines TRBV15 with TRBJ2-3; the D gene could be TRBD1 or TRBD2 (5 bases each). Between the trimmed V and J ends, which lost 6 bases and 0 bases, there was a span of 22 bases. This CDR3 contains 18 residues. Germline CDR1 reads LNHNV; CDR2 reads YYDKDF (reference sequence). Written as DNA, the CDR3 is TGTGCCACCAGTATCTTCTTGGGACCTCAGATCAGCACAGATACGCAGTATTTT. Its protein product is CATSIFLGPQISTDTQYF.

The chain links TRBV9 to TRBJ2-1; TRBD2 is a possible D gene (5 bases). V was pared by 0 bases and J by 4 bases, with 14 bases between. The CDR3 length is 16 residues. Germline lookup yields CDR1 SGDLS and CDR2 YYNGEE. The CDR3 DNA reads as TGTGCCAGCAGCGTAGTGGGCGGGCCTCGATACAATGAGCAGTTCTTC. Amino acids: CASSVVGGPRYNEQFF.

The chain couples TRBV12-3 or TRBV12-4 to TRBJ1-2; D not certain. The CDR3 consists of 10 residues. With 3 bases removed from V and 6 bases from J, the gap between germline ends came to 2 bases. The CDR3 here is CASSFDGYTF. The DNA of the CDR3 is TGTGCCAGCAGTTTTGATGGCTACACCTTC.

The chain carries TRBV6-1 and TRBJ2-1; 15 bases align to TRBD2. Trimming removed 6 bases from V and 9 bases from J; junction bases left unmatched: 6. Germline CDR1 and CDR2: MNHNS and SASEGT. The length of the CDR3 is 15 residues. DNA of the CDR3: TGTGCCAGCAGCCCCAAGGGACTAGCGGGAGGTGAGCAGTTCTTC. This sequence encodes CASSPKGLAGGEQFF.

This clonotype has just a few counts. The chain joins TRBV12-3 or TRBV12-4 to TRBJ2-2; 12 nucleotides line up with TRBD1. The V and J ends lost 6 bases and 6 bases, in that order; junction bases with no gene match: 11. CDR3 length: 17 amino acids. The CDR3 loop reads CASSVRDRGPGAGELFF. The CDR3 nucleotides read TGTGCCAGCAGCGTAAGGGACAGGGGGCCAGGCGCCGGGGAGCTGTTTTTT.

This clonotype was detected only a few times. The chain combines TRBV5-1 with TRBJ2-5; 8 nucleotides align to TRBD1. The CDR3 consists of 14 residues. CDR1 SGHRS and CDR2 YFSETQ come from the germline V gene. V lost 3 bases to trimming and J lost 5 bases; unmatched junction nucleotides: 6. The CDR3 nucleotides read TGCGCCAGCAGCTCACAGGGGGATTACGAGACCCAGTACTTC. Translated, it gives CASSSQGDYETQYF.

The rearrangement uses TRBV9 and TRBJ2-3; 10 bases are a match to TRBD2. Germline CDR1 and CDR2: SGDLS and YYNGEE. This CDR3 has 14 residues. The V segment lost 4 bases and the J segment 5 bases; nucleotides outside the gene matches: 4. Here the CDR3 DNA reads TGTGCCAGCAGCCTTAGCGGGGGGCGAGATACGCAGTATTTT. Translated: CASSLSGGRDTQYF.

This chain uses TRBV7-8 with TRBJ1-1, with D uncertain. This CDR3 is 14 amino acids long. CDR1 is SGHVS, CDR2 FQNEAQ, per germline. Trimming removed 2 bases from V and 2 bases from J, with 9 bases in between. The chain's CDR3 is CASSLKGRNTEAFF. As DNA, the CDR3 is TGTGCCAGCAGCTTAAAAGGCAGAAACACTGAAGCTTTCTTT. The variable domain in full, completed from reference TRBV7-8 and TRBJ1-1, reads GAGVSQSPRYKVAKRGQDVALRCDPISGHVSLFWYQQALGQGPEFLTYFQNEAQLDKSGLPSDRFFAERPEGSVSTLKIQRTQQEDSAVYLCASSLKGRNTEAFFGQGTRLTVV.

The chain recombines TRBV2 with TRBJ2-7; TRBD2 matches at 9 bases. This CDR3 comprises 15 residues. Germline lookup yields CDR1 SNHLY and CDR2 FYNNEI. V lost 6 bases to trimming and J lost 2 bases; unmatched junction nucleotides: 8. The CDR3 loop reads CASSAMTSGPYEQYF. The CDR3 DNA sequence: TGTGCCAGCAGCGCAATGACTAGCGGCCCCTACGAGCAGTACTTC.

This clonotype was counted only a few times. A read error may produce the germline difference seen at one junction end. This rearrangement joins TRBV20-1 to TRBJ2-4; possibly TRBD2 for D (6 bases). The CDR3 consists of 8 residues. The germline CDR1 and CDR2 sequences are DFQATT and SNEGSKA (reference sequence). The CDR3 DNA sequence: TGCAGTGCTGGGGGGACTCTCTTC. Residues: CSAGGTLF.

V usage is TRBV3-1 and J usage is TRBJ2-1; 15 nucleotides align to TRBD2. V lost 4 bases to trimming and J lost 8 bases; unmatched junction nucleotides: 9. The CDR3 length is 17 residues. The germline CDR1 and CDR2 sequences are LGHDT and YNNKEL (reference sequence). Written as DNA, the CDR3 is TGTGCCAGCAGCCTCCGGACTAGCGGGAGGGCCAACCATGAGCAGTTCTTC. Translated, it gives CASSLRTSGRANHEQFF.

The chain uses TRBV11-2 and TRBJ2-7; D is unresolved. The V gene lost 5 bases and the J gene lost 6 bases, with 14 bases spanning the gap. The germline V gene has CDR1 SGHAT and CDR2 FQNNGV. The CDR3 is 13 residues long. The CDR3 nucleotides read TGTGCCAGCAGCCCCTTGGTAGTTCTCGAGCAGTACTTC. This encodes CASSPLVVLEQYF.

This clonotype was observed a handful of times. The rearrangement uses TRBV6-2 or TRBV6-3 and TRBJ2-4; D is ambiguous. The germline V gene has CDR1 MNHEY and CDR2 SVGEGT. With 5 bases removed from V and 2 bases from J, the gap between germline ends came to 10 bases. This CDR3 comprises 14 residues. CDR3 DNA: TGTGCCAGCAGTGCCTCGTCAACCAAAAACATTCAGTACTTC. It codes for CASSASSTKNIQYF.

In regard to this clonotype: At one of its ends the junction is not consistent with the germline gene, which may arise from a read error. The chain has TRBV7-9 and TRBJ2-5, with D possibly TRBD2 on 6 matching bases. Germline V gives CDR1 SEHNR, CDR2 FQNEAQ (reference sequence). The CDR3 runs 14 residues. The CDR3 loop is CAGSPRLGLETQYF. CDR3 nucleotides: TGTGCCGGCAGCCCAAGACTAGGATTAGAGACCCAGTACTTC.

The chain is built from TRBV12-3 or TRBV12-4 and TRBJ1-2; D gene ambiguous. Trimming removed 2 bases at V and 5 bases at J, with 6 bases between. This CDR3 is built from 12 residues. The CDR3 here is CASSLWGYGYTF. CDR3 coding DNA: TGTGCCAGCAGTTTATGGGGTTATGGCTACACCTTC.

In this sample, this clonotype turned up once. The CDR3 is CASKGQGADTQYF. CDR3 coding DNA: TGTGCCTCCAAAGGCCAGGGGGCAGATACGCAGTATTTT. The chain uses TRBV10-3 and TRBJ2-3, with 7 bases aligning to TRBD1. The V gene end was trimmed by 11 bases and the J gene end by 4 bases; junction bases not matched to a gene: 9. Germline CDR1 and CDR2: ENHRY and SYGVKD. The CDR3 sequence is 13 residues long.

This clonotype was found a few times. V usage is TRBV6-5 and J usage is TRBJ2-3; D uncertain. V lost 2 bases and J lost 3, with 9 bases in between. Per the germline V gene, CDR1 is MNHEY and CDR2 is SVGAGI. This CDR3 has 14 residues. The DNA for the CDR3 is TGTGCCAGCAGTTACCCCGGACGGACAGATACGCAGTATTTT. It specifies CASSYPGRTDTQYF.

This clonotype was seen ten or more times. The chain has TRBV7-2 and TRBJ2-7; D remains ambiguous. Trimming shortened V by 5 bases and J by 3 bases, and 11 bases separated the two germline ends. Germline loops: CDR1 SGHTA, CDR2 FQGNSA. This CDR3 has 13 residues. CDR3: CASSPDGVYEQYF. The CDR3 DNA follows: TGTGCCAGCAGCCCCGACGGAGTCTACGAGCAGTACTTC.

This clonotype was found a few times. This chain connects TRBV20-1 to TRBJ1-2, with D unclear. The germline V gene has CDR1 DFQATT and CDR2 SNEGSKA (reference sequence). V lost 3 bases, J lost 4 bases, and 9 bases lay in between. There are 12 residues in the CDR3. CDR3 amino acids: CSASPGSYGYTF. DNA for the CDR3: TGCAGTGCTAGCCCAGGATCCTATGGCTACACCTTC.

Worth noting for this clonotype: With a much larger clone just one base away, this may be a read error. J is TRBJ2-5 and V is TRBV15; TRBD2 agrees at 11 bases. Germline V lookup: CDR1 LNHNV, CDR2 YYDKDF (reference sequence). There are 17 residues in the CDR3. Germline trimming cut 5 bases from V and 5 bases from J; bases unmatched to any gene: 13. CDR3 DNA sequence: TGTGCCACCAGCCCGCACCAGACTAGCGGGACTAGGGAGACCCAGTACTTC. Protein: CATSPHQTSGTRETQYF.

This clonotype was seen repeatedly, ten times or more. The chain links TRBV29-1 to TRBJ1-4; no definite D call. V lost 2 bases to trimming and J lost 8 bases, with 6 bases between them. Germline CDR1 is SQVTM and CDR2 is ANQGSEA. The CDR3 sequence is 11 residues long. Here the CDR3 reads CSVEIQEKLFF. The CDR3 DNA reads TGCAGCGTTGAAATTCAGGAAAAACTGTTTTTT.

This chain joins TRBV29-1 and TRBJ2-1; 10 bases fit TRBD2. CDR3 length: 15 amino acids. The J segment lost 3 bases and the V segment lost 5 bases, leaving 7 bases of the junction unmatched. Germline CDR1 SQVTM, CDR2 ANQGSEA. The CDR3 is CSVKLAGMNYNEQFF. CDR3 DNA sequence: TGCAGCGTTAAACTAGCGGGGATGAACTACAATGAGCAGTTCTTC.

This clonotype has a handful of counts. The chain recombines TRBV24-1 with TRBJ2-1, with 9 positions matching TRBD2. Germline-derived CDR1 and CDR2 are KGHDR and SFDVKD. V lost 4 bases, J lost 6 bases, and 9 bases stayed unmatched. CDR3 length equals 16 residues. CDR3 DNA: TGTGCCACCAGTGACCCTCGCCTAGCGGGGCCCAATGAGCAGTTCTTC. Translated, it gives CATSDPRLAGPNEQFF.

This chain joins TRBV6-2 or TRBV6-3 and TRBJ2-7; 12 bases fit TRBD1. Germline CDR1 MNHEY, CDR2 SVGEGT. CDR3 length: 15 amino acids. The trim removed 2 bases at V and 7 bases at J, leaving 6 bases unmatched. The CDR3 sequence is CASSYPGQGAGEQYF. The CDR3 region has the DNA TGTGCCAGCAGTTACCCGGGACAGGGGGCAGGTGAGCAGTACTTC.